This T cell receptor beta chain was captured in a study of radiotherapy plus CTLA-4 blockade in lung cancer. Focal radiation plus CTLA-4 blockade with ipilimumab was given to patients with chemo-refractory metastatic non-small-cell lung cancer. Profiling relied on immunoSEQ multiplex PCR, and the TCRdb table lists in-frame clones only, not all of them. This table holds roughly 70,000 clones, roughly 84% found once. The source was peripheral blood, collected from a patient treated with radiotherapy plus ipilimumab. The origin of this receptor is a human donor with non-small cell lung cancer that progressed on radiotherapy plus ipilimumab.

CDR3 bases: TGTGCCAGCTCACCATTAGGACAGGGGTTAGGTCAGCCCCAGCATTTT. Amino acid sequence: CASSPLGQGLGQPQHF. The chain couples TRBV18 to TRBJ1-5, with TRBD1 matching 9 bases. Germline V gene data show CDR1 as KGHSH and CDR2 as LQKENI. This CDR3 contains 16 residues. The junction had 8 bases not matched to a gene; V was cut back by 2 bases and J by 6 bases.